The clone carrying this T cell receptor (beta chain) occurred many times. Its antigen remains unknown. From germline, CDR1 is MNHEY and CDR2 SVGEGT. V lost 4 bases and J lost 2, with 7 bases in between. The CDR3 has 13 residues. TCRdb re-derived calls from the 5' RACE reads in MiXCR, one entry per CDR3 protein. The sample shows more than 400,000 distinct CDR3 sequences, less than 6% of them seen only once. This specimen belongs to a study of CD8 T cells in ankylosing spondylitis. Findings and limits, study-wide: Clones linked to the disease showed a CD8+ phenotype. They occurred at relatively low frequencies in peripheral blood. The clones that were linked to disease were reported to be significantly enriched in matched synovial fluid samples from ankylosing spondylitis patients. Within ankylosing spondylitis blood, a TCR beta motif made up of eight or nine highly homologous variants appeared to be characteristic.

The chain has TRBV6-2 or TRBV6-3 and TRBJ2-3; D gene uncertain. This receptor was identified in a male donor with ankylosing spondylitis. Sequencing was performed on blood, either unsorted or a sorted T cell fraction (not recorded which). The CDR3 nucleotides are TGTGCCAGCAGTTTATTTTACACAGATACGCAGTATTTT. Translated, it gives CASSLFYTDTQYF.